Below are 31 T cell receptor beta chains sequenced from a single sample in a study of T cells after yellow fever vaccination. TCRdb reanalysed the 5' RACE reads using MiXCR and keeps one entry per CDR3 protein. Counted here are some 350,000 distinct CDR3 sequences, around 10% occurring once; the ten biggest clones make up more than 15%. This sample comprised PBMCs, obtained on the day of the first yellow fever vaccination. The receptor set was obtained from a young man who received the YFV17D yellow fever vaccine.

This clonotype showed up just a few times. This chain connects TRBV20-1 to TRBJ1-5; TRBD1 might be the D (6 bases). CDR1 is DFQATT and CDR2 is SNEGSKA in the germline V gene (reference sequence). The germline V and J ends were trimmed by 0 bases and 6 bases, with 12 bases remaining between them. The CDR3 consists of 14 residues. CDR3 region: CSARERQVLQPQHF. For the CDR3, the DNA is TGCAGTGCTAGAGAGAGACAGGTGCTTCAGCCCCAGCATTTT.

This clonotype was seen more than once but under ten times. The V and J genes are TRBV30 and TRBJ1-2, with 7 positions matching TRBD1. V shed 1 base and J 6 bases; nucleotides not matched to a gene: 8. CDR3 length: 14 amino acids. The germline V gene encodes CDR1 GTSNPN and CDR2 SVGIG (reference sequence). The CDR3 sequence is CAWSGSGGLHGYTF. CDR3 nucleotide sequence: TGTGCCTGGAGTGGCTCAGGGGGATTGCATGGCTACACCTTC.

This clonotype was seen many times. V gene TRBV7-8 combines with J gene TRBJ2-7, with 11 nucleotides matching TRBD2. The V gene's germline CDR1 is SGHVS and CDR2 FQNEAQ. The CDR3 has 15 residues. Trimming took 7 bases from V and 9 from J; bases not matched to a gene: 14. DNA for the CDR3: TGTGCCAGCACCCAACGGAGGCTAGCGGGGGGCCGGCAGTACTTC. This codes for CASTQRRLAGGRQYF.

This chain uses TRBV4-1 with TRBJ1-1, with 9 bases aligning to TRBD1. Trimming took 4 bases from V and 5 from J; bases not matched to a gene: 11. There are 16 residues in the CDR3. Germline V lookup: CDR1 MGHRA, CDR2 YSYEKL. CDR3 sequence (DNA): TGCGCCAGCAGCCTCCGGGACAGGGAACTAATAACTGAAGCTTTCTTT. Encoded protein: CASSLRDRELITEAFF.

The chain is built from TRBV14 and TRBJ2-5, with unresolved D. V lost 4 bases to trimming and J lost 5 bases, with 8 bases between them. The CDR3 has 12 residues. Germline assignment: CDR1 SGHDN and CDR2 FVKESK. The CDR3 protein is CASSLPWETQYF. CDR3 in DNA: TGTGCCAGCAGCCTTCCTTGGGAGACCCAGTACTTC.

The gene calls are TRBV6-1 and TRBJ2-3; no reliable D call. Per germline, CDR1 MNHNS and CDR2 SASEGT. The CDR3 spans 13 residues. In DNA, the CDR3 is TGTGCGGTCCGGGTGGTTCCCACAGATACGCAGTATTTT. This gives the protein CAVRVVPTDTQYF.

This clonotype was seen repeatedly, ten times or more. This chain joins TRBV7-2 and TRBJ1-6, with D possibly matching TRBD1 (5 bases). Germline CDR1 is SGHTA and CDR2 is FQGNSA. The CDR3 extends over 14 amino acids. The V gene lost 2 bases and the J gene lost 8 bases, with 10 bases spanning the gap. CDR3 sequence: CASSLRGRDSPLHF. CDR3 DNA sequence: TGTGCCAGCAGCTTAAGGGGCCGGGATTCACCCCTCCACTTT.

There are a few counts of this clonotype. The gene calls are TRBV19 and TRBJ2-3; D is uncertain. Germline V CDR1 and CDR2: LNHDA, SQIVND (reference sequence). V shed 5 bases and J shed 0 bases, with 12 bases lying between them. This CDR3 is 15 amino acids long. For the CDR3, the DNA is TGTGCCAGTAGTCCAGTTTGGCGGAGCACAGATACGCAGTATTTT. Translation gives CASSPVWRSTDTQYF.

This clonotype showed up just a few times. The V gene is TRBV28, the J gene TRBJ2-7; D might be TRBD1 or TRBD2, each matching 5 bases. There are 15 residues in the CDR3. The germline CDR1 and CDR2 sequences are MDHEN and SYDVKM. V lost 4 bases and J 3 bases, leaving 16 bases between the germline ends. The CDR3 sequence is CASSSPRDRDYEQYV. The CDR3 region has the DNA TGTGCCAGCAGTTCACCGAGGGACCGGGACTACGAGCAGTACGTC.

This clonotype appeared a few times. The chain combines TRBV5-1 with TRBJ2-3; 8 bases agree with TRBD2. V was clipped by 3 bases and J by 6 bases; unmatched bases: 6. This CDR3 has 14 amino acids. The germline CDR1 and CDR2 sequences are SGHRS and YFSETQ. The CDR3 region is CASSWGLVGDTQYF. Here the CDR3 DNA reads TGCGCCAGCAGCTGGGGACTAGTAGGTGATACGCAGTATTTT.

This clonotype was counted ten times or more. Written as DNA, the CDR3 is TGTGCCAGCAGACCCGCCGGGACAGTAAGCACCGGGGAGCTGTTTTTT. It codes for CASRPAGTVSTGELFF. The chain carries TRBV12-3 or TRBV12-4 and TRBJ2-2; 7 bases line up with TRBD1. CDR3 length: 16 residues. The junction had 11 bases not matched to a gene; V was cut back by 6 bases and J by 4 bases.

This clonotype was detected a few times. The rearrangement links TRBV20-1 to TRBJ1-2; no clear D. This CDR3 is 15 amino acids long. In germline, CDR1 is DFQATT, CDR2 SNEGSKA (reference sequence). Trimming cost V 1 base and J 4 bases, with 16 bases left between them. Here the CDR3 DNA reads TGCAGTGCTAGAGTCCTGGCCGGCGGCGTCTATGGCTACACCTTC. This codes for CSARVLAGGVYGYTF.

This clonotype was detected only a few times. The rearrangement links TRBV12-3 or TRBV12-4 to TRBJ2-7; TRBD2 might be the D (5 bases). Trimming took off 7 bases at V and 9 bases at J, with 13 bases between the two ends. The CDR3 contains 11 residues. CDR3 in amino acids: CASTSAGTQYF. CDR3 nucleotides: TGTGCCAGCACCTCCGCGGGCACGCAGTACTTC.

In this sample, this clonotype turned up a few times. The chain has TRBV5-1 and TRBJ2-7; D is undetermined. Germline CDR1 and CDR2: SGHRS and YFSETQ. V was shortened by 6 bases and J by 2 bases, with 15 bases between the two germline ends. The CDR3 has 14 amino acids. DNA for the CDR3: TGCGCCAGCACCCTTGCACCGGGCGCCTACGAGCAGTACGTC. Its translation is CASTLAPGAYEQYV.

The chain carries TRBV4-3 and TRBJ2-2; D is perhaps TRBD1 (6 bases). This CDR3 is 16 amino acids long. Germline V gives CDR1 LGHNA, CDR2 YSLEER. V lost 2 bases and J lost 1, with 11 bases in between. In DNA form, the CDR3 reads TGCGCCAGCAGCCAACGGGACACCGGGAACACCGGGGAGCTGTTTTTT. Amino acid sequence: CASSQRDTGNTGELFF.

This chain joins TRBV6-1 and TRBJ2-3, with D possibly being TRBD1 (5 bases). V lost 4 bases to trimming and J lost 2 bases, with 10 bases between them. This CDR3 spans 14 amino acids. From germline, CDR1 is MNHNS and CDR2 SASEGT. CDR3 sequence: CASSGLTVTDTQYF. The CDR3 region has the DNA TGTGCCAGCAGTGGATTGACAGTCACAGATACGCAGTATTTT.

This chain joins TRBV25-1 and TRBJ2-4; D is perhaps TRBD1 or TRBD2 (5 bases each). The V end lost 4 bases, the J end lost 1 base, and 11 bases lay between the germline ends. Germline V CDR1 and CDR2: MGHDK, SYGVNS. The CDR3 is 15 residues long. The CDR3 bases are TGTGCCAGCAGTGCCTTTTGGGGGGCCAAAAACATTCAGTACTTC. As protein: CASSAFWGAKNIQYF.

The chain employs TRBV5-4 and TRBJ2-1; a weak D match, TRBD2 (6 bases). This CDR3 region has 13 residues. Trimming left V 9 bases short and J 0 bases short, with 10 bases between. Germline CDR1 SGHNT, CDR2 YYREEE (reference sequence). The CDR3 sequence: CATAGSSYNEQFF. The CDR3 coding sequence is TGTGCCACTGCCGGGAGCTCCTACAATGAGCAGTTCTTC.

The chain has TRBV12-3 or TRBV12-4 and TRBJ2-7, with D unresolved. The CDR3 length is 12 residues. The V gene lost 4 bases and the J gene lost 5 bases, with 9 bases spanning the gap. CDR3 DNA sequence: TGTGCCAGCAGTTGGATGGGAAACGAGCAGTACTTC. It is translated as CASSWMGNEQYF.

This clonotype has only a few counts. The chain joins TRBV27 to TRBJ1-6; no firm D call. The CDR3 is made up of 17 amino acids. Germline loops: CDR1 MNHEY, CDR2 SMNVEV (reference sequence). V lost 6 bases, J lost 3 bases, and 18 bases lay in between. CDR3 nucleotide sequence: TGTGCCAGCAGCCTATTTCTTGGGGAAGGCTATAATTCACCCCTCCACTTT. As protein: CASSLFLGEGYNSPLHF.

The V call is TRBV6-1, the J call TRBJ1-1, with D uncertain. Germline V CDR1 and CDR2: MNHNS, SASEGT. The germline V and J ends were trimmed by 7 bases and 4 bases, with 19 bases remaining between them. This CDR3 region has 15 residues. The CDR3 sequence: CASTQHSRRPTEAFF. Here the CDR3 DNA reads TGTGCCAGCACTCAACACTCCCGCCGGCCCACTGAAGCTTTCTTT.

This clonotype has a handful of counts. The CDR3 nucleotides read TGTGCCAGCAGCGAAGGGACAGGAAGTGAAGCTTTCTTT. Protein product: CASSEGTGSEAFF. The chain links TRBV7-9 to TRBJ1-1; the match to TRBD1 covers 8 bases. The CDR3 consists of 13 residues. Germline V gene lookup returns CDR1 SEHNR and CDR2 FQNEAQ (reference sequence). With 5 bases clipped from V and 7 bases from J, the junction kept 6 bases outside the gene matches.

This chain uses TRBV10-3 with TRBJ1-1; 7 positions match TRBD1. CDR1 and CDR2 from the germline V gene are ENHRY and SYGVKD. With V trimmed by 4 bases and J by 3 bases, 8 bases remained unmatched. CDR3 size: 15 residues. CDR3 in DNA: TGTGCCATCAGTGGCGGGACAGTCCTCTACACTGAAGCTTTCTTT. It codes for CAISGGTVLYTEAFF.

This clonotype was found many times. The V gene is TRBV5-4, the J gene TRBJ2-3, with 9 nucleotides matching TRBD2. The CDR3 covers 21 residues. Unmatched junction bases numbered 20, after V lost 1 base and J lost 2 bases. The germline CDR1 and CDR2 sequences are SGHNT and YYREEE (reference sequence). The CDR3 sequence is CASSLSVVLGRGGRVTDTQYF. In DNA, the CDR3 is TGTGCCAGCAGCTTGTCAGTGGTGCTTGGGCGGGGGGGCCGGGTCACAGATACGCAGTATTTT.

The chain is built from TRBV6-5 and TRBJ2-3; perhaps TRBD2 as D (6 bases). This CDR3 is built from 17 residues. V was trimmed by 0 bases and J by 4 bases, leaving 17 bases between them. Per germline, CDR1 MNHEY and CDR2 SVGAGI. Written as DNA, the CDR3 is TGTGCCAGCAGTTACTCGACTCGGGGGAGCTCGGCAGATACGCAGTATTTT. Translating it yields CASSYSTRGSSADTQYF.

The chain joins TRBV7-2 to TRBJ2-3; the D is unclear. Per the germline V gene, CDR1 is SGHTA and CDR2 is FQGNSA. Between the trimmed V and J ends, which lost 3 bases and 0 bases, there was a span of 16 bases. CDR3 size: 17 residues. The CDR3 DNA sequence: TGTGCCAGCAGCTTGGGGTGGCTAGTGCTTAGCACAGATACGCAGTATTTT. It yields the protein CASSLGWLVLSTDTQYF. Full variable domain (rest looked up from reference TRBV7-2 and TRBJ2-3): GAGVSQSPSNKVTEKGKDVELRCDPISGHTALYWYRQSLGQGLEFLIYFQGNSAPDKSGLPSDRFSAERTGGSVSTLTIQRTQQEDSAVYLCASSLGWLVLSTDTQYFGPGTRLTVL.

This chain links TRBV5-1 with TRBJ2-5; D is uncertain. Trimming took off 4 bases at V and 4 bases at J, with 11 bases between the two ends. The germline V gene encodes CDR1 SGHRS and CDR2 YFSETQ. The CDR3 is 13 residues long. The CDR3 bases are TGCGCCAGCAGCCCTACACTGGCAGAGACCCAGTACTTC. The encoded protein is CASSPTLAETQYF.

This clonotype was detected a few times. The chain links TRBV6-1 to TRBJ1-6; 8 bases map to TRBD1. Germline CDR1 MNHNS, CDR2 SASEGT. The V segment lost 6 bases and the J segment 5 bases; nucleotides outside the gene matches: 6. The CDR3 sequence is 15 residues long. CDR3 residues: CASRLQTGDNSPLHF. DNA for the CDR3: TGTGCCAGCAGGCTACAGACAGGGGATAATTCACCCCTCCACTTT.

The J gene is TRBJ2-5, the V gene TRBV18, with 9 bases aligning to TRBD2. This CDR3 contains 13 residues. In germline, CDR1 is KGHSH, CDR2 LQKENI. Losses at the gene ends were 9 bases for V and 4 bases for J; bases not matched to a gene: 6. CDR3 bases: TGTGCCAGTGCGACTAGCGGCCTAGAGACCCAGTACTTC. It translates to CASATSGLETQYF.

In this sample, this clonotype turned up many times. The V and J genes are TRBV12-3 or TRBV12-4 and TRBJ2-5; D uncertain. This CDR3 region has 13 residues. V was shortened by 10 bases and J by 7 bases, with 19 bases between the two germline ends. For the CDR3, the DNA is TGTGCCACCGGCTTGGCGCGTTACGGGACCCAGTACTTC. This gives the protein CATGLARYGTQYF.

This clonotype was detected only once. The chain combines TRBV19 with TRBJ2-1; D remains ambiguous. Germline V gene sequence: CDR1 LNHDA, CDR2 SQIVND (reference sequence). The CDR3 runs to 13 residues. Trimming removed 6 bases at V and 3 bases at J, with 9 bases between. The CDR3 sequence: CASRRSNYNEQFF. In nucleotides, the CDR3 is TGTGCCAGTAGAAGGAGTAACTACAATGAGCAGTTCTTC.